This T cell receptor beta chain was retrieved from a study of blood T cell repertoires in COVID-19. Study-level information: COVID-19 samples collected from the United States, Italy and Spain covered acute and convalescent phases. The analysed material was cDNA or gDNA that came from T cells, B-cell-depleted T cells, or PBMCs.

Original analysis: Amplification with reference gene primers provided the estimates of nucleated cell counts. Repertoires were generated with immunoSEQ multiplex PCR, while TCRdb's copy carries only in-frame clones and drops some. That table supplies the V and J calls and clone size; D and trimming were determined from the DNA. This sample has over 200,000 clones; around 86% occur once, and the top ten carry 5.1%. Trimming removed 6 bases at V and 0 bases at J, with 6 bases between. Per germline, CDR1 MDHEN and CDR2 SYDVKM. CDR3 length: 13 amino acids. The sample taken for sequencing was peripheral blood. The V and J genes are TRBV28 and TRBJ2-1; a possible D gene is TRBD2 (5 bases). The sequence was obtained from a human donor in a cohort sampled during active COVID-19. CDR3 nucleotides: TGTGCCAGCAGGCGGGTCTCCTACAATGAGCAGTTCTTC. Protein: CASRRVSYNEQFF.